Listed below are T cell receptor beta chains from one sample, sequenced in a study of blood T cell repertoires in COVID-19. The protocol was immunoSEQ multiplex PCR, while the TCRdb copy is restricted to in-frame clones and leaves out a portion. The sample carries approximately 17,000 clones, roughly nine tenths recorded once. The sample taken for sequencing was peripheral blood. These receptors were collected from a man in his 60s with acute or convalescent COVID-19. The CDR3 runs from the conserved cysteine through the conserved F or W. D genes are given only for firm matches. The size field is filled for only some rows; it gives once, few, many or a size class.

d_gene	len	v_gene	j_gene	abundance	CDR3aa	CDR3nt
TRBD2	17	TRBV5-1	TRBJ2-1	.	CASSFSTGLAVSDEQFF	TGCGCCAGCAGCTTTTCAACAGGACTAGCGGTAAGCGATGAGCAGTTCTTC
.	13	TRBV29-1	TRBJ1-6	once	CSVGEENNSPLHF	TGCAGCGTTGGTGAGGAAAATAATTCACCCCTCCACTTT
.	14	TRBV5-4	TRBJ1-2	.	CASSPRGSHYGYTF	TGTGCCAGCAGCCCGAGGGGGTCTCACTATGGCTACACCTTC
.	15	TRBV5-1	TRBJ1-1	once	CASSPGAGLTTEAFF	TGCGCCAGCAGCCCGGGTGCAGGGCTCACCACTGAAGCTTTCTTT
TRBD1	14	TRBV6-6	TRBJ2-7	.	CASSNRGSTYEQYF	TGTGCCAGCAGCAACAGGGGTAGTACCTACGAGCAGTACTTC
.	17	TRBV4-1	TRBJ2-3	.	CASSQDPSGGGGDTQYF	TGCGCCAGCAGCCAAGACCCTAGCGGAGGGGGAGGAGATACGCAGTATTTT
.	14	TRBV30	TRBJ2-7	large	CAWPPTGTGYEQYF	TGTGCCTGGCCCCCAACGGGGACTGGCTACGAGCAGTACTTC
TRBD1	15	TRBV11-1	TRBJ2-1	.	CASSPTGDTYNEQFF	TGTGCCAGCAGCCCGACAGGGGATACCTACAATGAGCAGTTCTTC
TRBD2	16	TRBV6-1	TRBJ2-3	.	CASSGLIAGASDTQYF	TGTGCCAGCAGTGGCCTAATAGCGGGGGCATCCGATACGCAGTATTTT
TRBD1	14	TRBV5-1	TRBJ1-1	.	CASSLTQGATEAFF	TGCGCCAGCAGCTTGACACAGGGGGCAACTGAAGCTTTCTTT
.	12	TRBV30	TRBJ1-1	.	CAWKGLNTEAFF	TGTGCCTGGAAGGGGTTGAACACTGAAGCTTTCTTT
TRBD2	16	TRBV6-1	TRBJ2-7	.	CASSETGGWRKSEQYF	TGTGCCAGCAGTGAGACGGGAGGTTGGAGGAAAAGCGAGCAGTACTTC
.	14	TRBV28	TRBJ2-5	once	CASSQTPSLETQYF	TGTGCCAGCAGCCAAACACCTAGCTTAGAGACCCAGTACTTC
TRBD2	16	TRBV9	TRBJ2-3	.	CASSPSGRANGDTQYF	TGTGCCAGCAGCCCTAGCGGGAGGGCCAACGGAGATACGCAGTATTTT
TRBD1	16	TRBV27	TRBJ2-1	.	CASSLRGRPSYNEQFF	TGTGCCAGCAGTCTAAGGGGGCGGCCTTCCTACAATGAGCAGTTCTTC
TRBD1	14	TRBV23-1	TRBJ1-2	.	CASSPGTEDYGYTF	TGCGCCAGCAGTCCTGGGACAGAAGATTATGGCTACACCTTC
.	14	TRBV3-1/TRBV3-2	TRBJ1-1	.	CASSPPTDRAEAFF	TGTGCCAGCAGCCCTCCGACAGATCGGGCTGAAGCTTTCTTT
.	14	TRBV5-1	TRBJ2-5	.	CASSLGGSGETQYF	TGCGCCAGCAGCTTGGGTGGTAGTGGAGAGACCCAGTACTTC
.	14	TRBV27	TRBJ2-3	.	CASTEGLFTDTQYF	TGTGCCAGCACCGAGGGTCTATTCACAGATACGCAGTATTTT
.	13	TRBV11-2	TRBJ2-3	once	CASRWDKKDTQYF	TGTGCCAGCAGGTGGGACAAAAAAGATACGCAGTATTTT
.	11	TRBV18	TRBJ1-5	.	CASSGGGAQHF	TGTGCCAGCTCCGGAGGGGGGGCCCAGCATTTT
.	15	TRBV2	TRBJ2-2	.	CASSPGTSNTGELFF	TGTGCCAGCAGTCCCGGGACATCGAACACCGGGGAGCTGTTTTTT
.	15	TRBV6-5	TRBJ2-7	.	CASSYSFGGAYEQYF	TGTGCCAGCAGTTACTCTTTCGGGGGTGCCTACGAGCAGTACTTC
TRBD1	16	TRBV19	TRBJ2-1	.	CASSIIWDRVVHEQFF	TGTGCCAGTAGTATTATCTGGGACAGGGTAGTCCATGAGCAGTTCTTC
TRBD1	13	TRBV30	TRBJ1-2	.	CASTPRDRVGYTF	TGTGCCTCCACCCCTCGGGACAGGGTGGGGTACACCTTC
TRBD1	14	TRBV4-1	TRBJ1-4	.	CASSQTGEGEKLFF	TGCGCCAGCAGTCAGACAGGGGAAGGGGAAAAACTGTTTTTT
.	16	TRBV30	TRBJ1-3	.	CAWSGTLGGGGNTIYF	TGTGCCTGGAGTGGCACCCTGGGGGGAGGTGGAAACACCATATATTTT
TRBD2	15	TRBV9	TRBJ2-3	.	CASSPRLAGRDTQYF	TGTGCCAGCAGCCCCCGACTAGCGGGGAGGGATACGCAGTATTTT
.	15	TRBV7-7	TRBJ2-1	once	CASSLTTGGYNEQFF	TGTGCCAGCAGCTTAACGACAGGTGGATACAATGAGCAGTTCTTC
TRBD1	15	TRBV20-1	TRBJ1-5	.	CSASSGTGGHQPQHF	TGCAGTGCTAGTTCCGGGACAGGGGGGCATCAGCCCCAGCATTTT
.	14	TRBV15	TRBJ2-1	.	CATSRDRRLNEQFF	TGTGCCACCAGCAGAGATCGAAGACTTAATGAGCAGTTCTTC
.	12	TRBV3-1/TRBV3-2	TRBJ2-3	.	CASSQFGETQYF	TGTGCCAGCAGCCAATTTGGGGAGACGCAGTATTTT
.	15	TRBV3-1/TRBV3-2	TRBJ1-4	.	CASSRGGAVGEKLFF	TGTGCCAGCAGCCGGGGAGGGGCGGTCGGGGAAAAACTGTTTTTT
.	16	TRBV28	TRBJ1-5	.	CASSLGHGEGTQPQHF	TGTGCCAGCAGTCTGGGACACGGCGAGGGGACTCAGCCCCAGCATTTT
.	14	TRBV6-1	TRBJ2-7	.	CASSDSQGIYEQYF	TGTGCCAGCAGTGATAGTCAGGGAATCTACGAGCAGTACTTC
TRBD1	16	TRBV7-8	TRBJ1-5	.	CASSAKQGASNQPQHF	TGTGCCAGCAGCGCCAAACAGGGGGCCTCTAATCAGCCCCAGCATTTT
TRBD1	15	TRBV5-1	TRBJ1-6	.	CASSAGTGGNSPLHF	TGCGCCAGCAGCGCGGGGACAGGGGGTAATTCACCCCTCCACTTT
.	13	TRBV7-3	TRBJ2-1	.	CASSLTGDSEQFF	TGTGCCAGCAGCTTAACCGGAGATAGTGAGCAGTTCTTC
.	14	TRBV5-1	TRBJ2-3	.	CASSLDSYTDTQYF	TGCGCCAGCAGCTTGGATTCGTACACAGATACGCAGTATTTT
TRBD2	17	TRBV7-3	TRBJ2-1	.	CASSLRAGVIFDNEQFF	TGTGCCAGCAGCTTAAGGGCGGGAGTAATCTTTGACAATGAGCAGTTCTTC
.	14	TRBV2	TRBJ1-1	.	CASTQGPKDTEAFF	TGTGCCAGCACCCAGGGCCCAAAGGACACTGAAGCTTTCTTT
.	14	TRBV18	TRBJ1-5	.	CASSLRQEHQPQHF	TGTGCCAGCTCCCTCAGACAGGAACACCAGCCCCAGCATTTT
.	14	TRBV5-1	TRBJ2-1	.	CASHFGGPNNEQFF	TGCGCCAGCCACTTCGGGGGGCCCAACAATGAGCAGTTCTTC
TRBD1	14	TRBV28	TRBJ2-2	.	CASSTGGLTGELFF	TGTGCCAGCAGTACAGGGGGATTGACCGGGGAGCTGTTTTTT
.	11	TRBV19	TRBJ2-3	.	CASSQGYTQYF	TGTGCCAGTAGTCAGGGATATACGCAGTATTTT